A selection of T cell receptor beta chains follows, all from one sample in a study of cytomegalovirus exposure and HLA in healthy donors. Sequencing used immunoSEQ multiplex PCR; TCRdb keeps in-frame clones, though not all of them. The table records about 240,000 clones, roughly 78% of them present only once. Sample: PBMCs. These receptors were taken from a boy between 10 and 17 years old in good health and CMV-seronegative. Both conserved end residues are part of each CDR3. D genes are given only for firm matches. Expanded clones are given a class, and other clones once, few, many or no size at all.

.	TRBJ1-4	.	TRBV5-4	CASSYWGKYATNEKLFF	TGTGCCAGCAGTTATTGGGGCAAGTATGCAACTAATGAAAAACTGTTTTTT
few	TRBJ2-7	.	TRBV6-5	CASSSLDGPLANF	TGTGCCAGCAGTTCCCTGGACGGTCCTTTAGCGAACTTC
.	TRBJ2-1	TRBD1	TRBV5-4	CASSLPGQGQYNEQFF	TGTGCCAGCAGCCTGCCAGGACAGGGGCAGTACAATGAGCAGTTCTTC
.	TRBJ2-3	TRBD2	TRBV5-6	CASRLGAGLAVTDTQYF	TGTGCCAGCAGACTGGGGGCGGGACTAGCGGTGACAGATACGCAGTATTTT
.	TRBJ2-7	.	TRBV11-3	CASSLGGLQIYEQYF	TGTGCCAGCAGCTTAGGGGGGCTGCAGATCTACGAGCAGTACTTC
once	TRBJ2-1	.	TRBV5-4	CASSLESGNEQFF	TGTGCCAGCAGCTTGGAATCGGGCAATGAGCAGTTCTTC
.	TRBJ2-3	TRBD2	TRBV5-1	CASSPSTSGGDTGYF	TGCGCCAGCAGCCCCTCTACTAGCGGGGGAGATACGGGGTATTTT
.	TRBJ2-5	TRBD2	TRBV9	CASSVDLGAGGPETQYF	TGTGCCAGCAGCGTAGATTTAGGAGCGGGGGGGCCGGAGACCCAGTACTTC
.	TRBJ1-1	.	TRBV7-9	CASSLGRVTEAFF	TGTGCCAGCAGCTTAGGGCGGGTCACTGAAGCTTTCTTT
.	TRBJ2-7	.	TRBV19	CASSTRGKRLNVEQYF	TGTGCCAGTAGTACTCGGGGGAAACGGTTAAACGTCGAGCAGTACTTC
few	TRBJ2-1	TRBD2	TRBV5-1	CASTRGESPIVNEQFF	TGCGCCAGCACCCGGGGGGAGTCTCCGATCGTCAATGAGCAGTTCTTC
.	TRBJ1-3	TRBD1	TRBV6-1	CASRTGSGNTIYF	TGTGCCAGCAGGACAGGGTCAGGAAACACCATATATTTT
.	TRBJ2-3	TRBD2	TRBV11-2	CASSLKLAGAGTDTQYF	TGTGCCAGCAGCTTAAAGCTAGCGGGGGCGGGCACAGATACGCAGTATTTT
.	TRBJ1-4	.	TRBV12-5	CASGLSQGPTNEKLFF	TGTGCTAGTGGTTTGTCACAGGGTCCAACTAATGAAAAACTGTTTTTT
.	TRBJ2-5	.	TRBV21-1	CASSNGLPPLIETQYF	TGTGCCAGCAGCAACGGACTCCCGCCTCTTATAGAGACCCAGTACTTC
.	TRBJ1-1	TRBD1	TRBV5-1	CASSPQGWVNTEAFF	TGCGCCAGCAGCCCACAGGGGTGGGTGAACACTGAAGCTTTCTTT
few	TRBJ1-3	.	TRBV9	CASSVAGKGNTIYF	TGTGCCAGCAGCGTTGCGGGGAAGGGAAACACCATATATTTT
.	TRBJ2-1	TRBD1	TRBV7-2	CASSLGDRSYNEQFF	TGTGCCAGCAGCTTAGGGGACAGGTCCTACAATGAGCAGTTCTTC
.	TRBJ2-1	.	TRBV27	CASQGFSYNEQFF	TGTGCCAGCCAGGGCTTCTCCTACAATGAGCAGTTCTTC
.	TRBJ1-1	.	TRBV5-1	CASSFGGANTEAFF	TGCGCCAGCAGCTTCGGAGGAGCGAACACTGAAGCTTTCTTT
.	TRBJ2-7	TRBD1	TRBV18	CASSLGTGELEQYF	TGTGCCAGCTCACTGGGGACAGGGGAGCTCGAGCAGTACTTC
.	TRBJ2-1	TRBD1	TRBV5-6	CASSSTGQGAYEQFF	TGTGCCAGCAGCTCCACGGGACAGGGAGCGTATGAGCAGTTCTTC
.	TRBJ2-3	TRBD2	TRBV9	CASSPASGSTDTQYF	TGTGCCAGCAGCCCGGCTAGCGGGAGCACAGATACGCAGTATTTT
.	TRBJ2-1	.	TRBV5-3	CARSLTVGFSYNEQFF	TGTGCCAGAAGCTTGACCGTCGGGTTCTCCTACAATGAGCAGTTCTTC
.	TRBJ1-4	TRBD1	TRBV19	CASSIMQSGGGEKLFF	TGTGCCAGTAGTATCATGCAATCAGGGGGCGGAGAAAAACTGTTTTTT
.	TRBJ1-3	TRBD1	TRBV30	CAWSVTGGGNTIYF	TGTGCCTGGAGTGTAACAGGGGGGGGAAACACCATATATTTT
once	TRBJ2-1	.	TRBV7-5	CVRSLISTSGRVRNEQFF	TGTGTCAGAAGCTTAATATCGACTAGCGGGAGAGTAAGAAATGAGCAGTTCTTC
.	TRBJ1-2	.	TRBV19	CASSIYGEGGYTF	TGTGCCAGTAGTATTTATGGGGAGGGTGGCTACACCTTC
.	TRBJ1-1	.	TRBV11-2	CASSPGNNIEAFF	TGTGCCAGCAGCCCAGGGAATAATATTGAAGCTTTCTTT